These T cell receptor beta chains were read from a single sample in a study of beta chain features in type 1 diabetes. Sequencing used immunoSEQ multiplex PCR; TCRdb keeps in-frame clones, though not all of them. The repertoire includes 400,000 to 450,000 clones, roughly 13% of them detected once, and about 0.034% sits in the top ten. Sequencing was performed on naive CD4+ T cells from blood. Receptor source: a man younger than 45 in good health. The CDR3 runs from the conserved cysteine through the conserved F or W. A D gene is named only where the DNA matches it firmly. Expanded clones get a size class; other rows say once, few or many, or leave the size out.

V,D,J,size,CDR3,DNA
TRBV5-4,TRBD1,TRBJ1-1,-,CASSSVTGEAFF,TGTGCCAGCAGCTCAGTGACAGGGGAAGCTTTCTTT
TRBV7-2,-,TRBJ1-1,few,CASSLAVSLNTEAFF,TGTGCCAGCAGCTTAGCAGTATCACTGAACACTGAAGCTTTCTTT
TRBV9,TRBD2,TRBJ2-3,-,CASSYGTSGRGTDTQYF,TGTGCCAGCAGCTATGGGACTAGCGGGAGGGGCACAGATACGCAGTATTTT
TRBV30,-,TRBJ1-2,few,CAWEASAYGYTF,TGTGCCTGGGAGGCGTCAGCTTATGGCTACACCTTC
TRBV5-1,-,TRBJ1-2,few,CASSLARGIGYTF,TGCGCCAGCAGCTTGGCCAGGGGTATAGGCTACACCTTC
TRBV7-3,-,TRBJ2-5,-,CASSLVTGTGETQYF,TGTGCCAGCAGCTTAGTTACTGGTACGGGCGAGACCCAGTACTTC
TRBV6-6,-,TRBJ1-1,-,CASSFAGMNTEAFF,TGTGCCAGCAGTTTCGCAGGGATGAACACTGAAGCTTTCTTT
TRBV29-1,-,TRBJ2-7,few,CSVQVSSYEQYF,TGCAGCGTTCAGGTGAGCTCCTACGAGCAGTACTTC
TRBV5-8,-,TRBJ1-1,few,CASSNRVGTEAFF,TGTGCCAGCAGCAACAGGGTCGGCACTGAAGCTTTCTTT
TRBV9,-,TRBJ1-4,few,CASSVATSGHEKLFF,TGTGCCAGCAGCGTAGCTACGTCGGGTCATGAAAAACTGTTTTTT
TRBV6-5,-,TRBJ2-2,-,CASSYGRLNTGELFF,TGTGCCAGCAGTTACGGCAGACTAAACACCGGGGAGCTGTTTTTT
TRBV2,-,TRBJ2-5,few,CASRERETQYF,TGTGCCAGCAGGGAGCGAGAGACCCAGTACTTC
TRBV5-6,TRBD1,TRBJ2-7,-,CASSLRQGNYEQYF,TGTGCCAGCAGCTTGCGACAGGGAAACTACGAGCAGTACTTC
TRBV6-5,-,TRBJ2-1,-,CASSYPNDEQFF,TGTGCCAGCAGTTACCCCAATGATGAGCAGTTCTTC
TRBV30,-,TRBJ1-2,few,CAGEEGSNYGYTF,TGTGCCGGAGAAGAAGGCTCTAACTATGGCTACACCTTC
TRBV2,TRBD1,TRBJ2-3,few,CASNGQGTSTDTQYF,TGTGCCAGCAATGGACAGGGCACTAGCACAGATACGCAGTATTTT
TRBV7-9,-,TRBJ1-5,few,CASSVGGKQPQHF,TGTGCCAGCAGCGTAGGCGGGAAGCAGCCCCAGCATTTT
TRBV4-1,-,TRBJ2-2,-,CASSQAGITNTGELFF,TGCGCCAGCAGCCAAGCCGGGATAACAAACACCGGGGAGCTGTTTTTT
TRBV9,-,TRBJ2-2,-,CASSLSPNTGELFF,TGTGCCAGCAGCTTGAGTCCAAACACCGGGGAGCTGTTTTTT
TRBV5-4,-,TRBJ2-6,few,CASSSVWTLSGANVLTF,TGTGCCAGCAGCTCGGTCTGGACCCTCTCTGGGGCCAACGTCCTGACTTTC
TRBV9,-,TRBJ1-1,-,CASSVGTPTEAFF,TGTGCCAGCAGCGTAGGAACCCCTACCGAAGCTTTCTTT
TRBV9,-,TRBJ2-1,-,CASSVVTFQGPNEQFF,TGTGCCAGCAGCGTGGTGACGTTTCAAGGCCCCAATGAGCAGTTCTTC
TRBV25-1,TRBD1,TRBJ2-3,once,CASRPGTGSTDTQYF,TGTGCCAGCAGACCCGGGACAGGGAGCACAGATACGCAGTATTTT
TRBV2,-,TRBJ2-3,-,CASSAGGARDTQYF,TGTGCCAGCAGTGCTGGTGGGGCTAGAGATACGCAGTATTTT
TRBV7-6,TRBD2,TRBJ2-3,-,CASSPWAGDAGDTQYF,TGTGCCAGCAGCCCTTGGGCGGGGGATGCTGGAGATACGCAGTATTTT
TRBV7-9,-,TRBJ1-4,few,CASSLGAGGKLFF,TGTGCCAGCAGCTTAGGAGCAGGAGGAAAACTGTTTTTT
TRBV7-2,-,TRBJ2-2,-,CASSLGPAGELFF,TGTGCCAGCAGCTTAGGCCCCGCCGGGGAGCTGTTTTTT
TRBV18,-,TRBJ2-3,few,CASSLLPTDTQYF,TGTGCCAGCTCACTACTCCCCACAGATACGCAGTATTTT
TRBV5-4,TRBD2,TRBJ2-2,-,CASSLASGAGNTGELFF,TGTGCCAGCAGCTTGGCCAGCGGGGCAGGGAACACCGGGGAGCTGTTTTTT
TRBV4-3,-,TRBJ1-6,-,CASSREGSYNSPLHF,TGCGCCAGCAGCCGCGAGGGCTCCTATAATTCACCCCTCCACTTT
TRBV7-2,TRBD2,TRBJ2-1,-,CASRATSGSYNEQFF,TGTGCCAGCAGAGCGACTAGCGGCTCCTACAATGAGCAGTTCTTC
TRBV7-9,-,TRBJ2-3,-,CASSLSRAPTDTQYF,TGTGCCAGCAGCTTAAGCCGGGCCCCCACAGATACGCAGTATTTT
TRBV5-1,-,TRBJ2-3,few,CATKLKDTQYF,TGCGCCACCAAATTAAAAGATACGCAGTATTTT
TRBV6-5,-,TRBJ1-2,-,CASSRDSFLGYTF,TGTGCCAGCAGCCGGGACTCTTTTCTTGGCTACACCTTC
TRBV4-3,-,TRBJ2-1,-,CASSQDGPGEQFF,TGCGCCAGCAGCCAAGATGGTCCGGGTGAGCAGTTCTTC
TRBV6-5,-,TRBJ2-3,-,CASYRAGVKDTQYF,TGTGCCAGCTATAGGGCAGGGGTTAAGGATACGCAGTATTTT
TRBV7-2,-,TRBJ2-2,-,CASSSPFAGELFF,TGTGCCAGCAGCTCCCCGTTCGCCGGGGAGCTGTTTTTT
TRBV7-7,-,TRBJ2-1,-,CASSSQGYNEQFF,TGTGCTAGCAGTTCTCAGGGTTACAATGAGCAGTTCTTC
TRBV7-2,-,TRBJ2-7,few,CASSYIGAGAYEQYF,TGTGCCAGCAGCTATATTGGGGCAGGCGCCTACGAGCAGTACTTC
TRBV6-5,-,TRBJ1-2,few,CASREIGANYGYTF,TGTGCCAGCAGAGAGATAGGAGCTAACTATGGCTACACCTTC
TRBV7-9,TRBD1,TRBJ2-1,few,CASSSMTGGTDNEQFF,TGTGCCAGCAGTTCTATGACAGGGGGTACCGACAATGAGCAGTTCTTC
TRBV7-8,-,TRBJ1-5,-,CASSLMDSQPQHF,TGTGCCAGCAGCTTAATGGACAGTCAGCCCCAGCATTTT
TRBV30,-,TRBJ1-2,few,CAWSPRGQVYYGYTF,TGTGCCTGGAGCCCGCGGGGACAAGTATACTATGGCTACACCTTC
TRBV15,-,TRBJ1-5,-,CATSRDPRGNQPQHF,TGTGCCACCAGCAGAGATCCTAGGGGCAATCAGCCCCAGCATTTT
TRBV4-3,-,TRBJ2-5,-,CASSQGQRETQYF,TGCGCCAGCAGCCAAGGACAAAGAGAGACCCAGTACTTC
TRBV29-1,-,TRBJ1-1,many,CSVVQGTGRANTEAFF,TGCAGCGTCGTACAGGGTACGGGACGAGCAAACACTGAAGCTTTCTTT
TRBV11-2,-,TRBJ2-2,-,CASSLLGHYTGELFF,TGTGCCAGCAGCTTATTGGGCCATTACACCGGGGAGCTGTTTTTT
TRBV7-9,-,TRBJ1-1,-,CASSRQGQDVAEAFF,TGTGCCAGCAGCCGCCAGGGGCAGGACGTCGCTGAAGCTTTCTTT
TRBV7-9,-,TRBJ1-1,few,CASSLRRIGRNTEAFF,TGTGCCAGCAGCTTAAGGCGGATCGGCAGGAACACTGAAGCTTTCTTT
TRBV10-3,-,TRBJ1-5,few,CAISRDSNQPQHF,TGTGCCATCAGCAGGGATAGCAATCAGCCCCAGCATTTT
TRBV2,TRBD2,TRBJ2-5,-,CASSVSGLAVPGPQYF,TGTGCCAGCAGTGTGTCTGGACTAGCGGTCCCCGGGCCCCAGTACTTC
TRBV20-1,-,TRBJ1-1,-,CSARYGTEAFF,TGCAGTGCTAGATACGGCACTGAAGCTTTCTTT
TRBV7-9,-,TRBJ2-6,-,CASSPAGRSSSGANVLTF,TGTGCCAGCAGCCCAGCAGGCAGGTCCAGCTCTGGGGCCAACGTCCTGACTTTC